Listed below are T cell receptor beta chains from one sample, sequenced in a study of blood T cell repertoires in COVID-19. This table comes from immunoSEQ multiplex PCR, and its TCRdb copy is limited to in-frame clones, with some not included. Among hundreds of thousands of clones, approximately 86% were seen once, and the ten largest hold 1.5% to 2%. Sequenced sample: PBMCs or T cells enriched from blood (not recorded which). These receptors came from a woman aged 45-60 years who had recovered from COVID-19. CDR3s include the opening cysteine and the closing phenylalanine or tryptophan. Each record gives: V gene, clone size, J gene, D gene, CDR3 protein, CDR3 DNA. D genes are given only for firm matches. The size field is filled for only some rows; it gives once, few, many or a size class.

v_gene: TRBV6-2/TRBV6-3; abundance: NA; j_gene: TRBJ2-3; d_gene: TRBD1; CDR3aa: CASSYPPRQGGVDTQYF; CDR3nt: TGTGCCAGCAGTTACCCTCCCAGACAGGGGGGAGTTGATACGCAGTATTTT
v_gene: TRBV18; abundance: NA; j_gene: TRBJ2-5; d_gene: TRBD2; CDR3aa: CASSPTLAGEETQYF; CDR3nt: TGTGCCAGCTCACCGACGCTAGCGGGAGAAGAGACCCAGTACTTC
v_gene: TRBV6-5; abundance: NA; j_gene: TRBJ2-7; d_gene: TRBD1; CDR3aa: CASSTDRAYEQYF; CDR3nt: TGTGCCAGCAGTACCGACAGGGCCTACGAGCAGTACTTC
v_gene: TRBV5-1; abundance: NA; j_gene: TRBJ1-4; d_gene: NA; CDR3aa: CASSVGQTTNEKLFF; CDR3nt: TGCGCCAGCAGCGTAGGACAGACAACTAATGAAAAACTGTTTTTT
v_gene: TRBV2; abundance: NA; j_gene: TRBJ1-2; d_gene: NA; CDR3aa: CASSRIGGYGYTF; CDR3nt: TGTGCCAGCAGCCGAATCGGCGGCTATGGCTACACCTTC
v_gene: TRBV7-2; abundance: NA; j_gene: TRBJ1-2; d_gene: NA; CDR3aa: CASSLVEGTYGYTF; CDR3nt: TGTGCCAGCAGCTTAGTTGAGGGAACCTATGGCTACACCTTC
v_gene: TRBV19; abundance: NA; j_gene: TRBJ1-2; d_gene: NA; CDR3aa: CASMQGRAYGYTF; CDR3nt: TGTGCCAGTATGCAGGGTCGGGCCTATGGCTACACCTTC
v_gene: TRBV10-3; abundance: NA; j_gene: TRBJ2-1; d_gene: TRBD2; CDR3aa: CAIKTGLENNEQFF; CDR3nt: TGTGCCATCAAAACGGGACTAGAGAACAATGAGCAGTTCTTC
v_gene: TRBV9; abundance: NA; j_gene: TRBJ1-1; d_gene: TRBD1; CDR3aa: CASSTDRGNTEAFF; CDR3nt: TGTGCCAGCAGCACCGACAGGGGGAACACTGAAGCTTTCTTT
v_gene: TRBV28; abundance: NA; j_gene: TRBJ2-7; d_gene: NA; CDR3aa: CASSLPQGDEQYF; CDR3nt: TGTGCCAGCAGTTTGCCCCAAGGGGACGAGCAGTACTTC
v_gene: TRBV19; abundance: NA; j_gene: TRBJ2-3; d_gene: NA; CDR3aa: CASRRLVGVDTQYF; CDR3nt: TGTGCCAGTAGGAGGCTGGTAGGGGTCGATACGCAGTATTTT
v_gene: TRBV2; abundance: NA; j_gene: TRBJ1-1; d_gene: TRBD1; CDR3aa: CASSRQGLNTEAFF; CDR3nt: TGTGCCAGCAGTCGACAGGGTTTGAACACTGAAGCTTTCTTT
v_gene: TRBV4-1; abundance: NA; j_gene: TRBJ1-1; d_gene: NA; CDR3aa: CASSQDWGDTEAFF; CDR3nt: TGCGCCAGCAGCCAAGATTGGGGGGACACTGAAGCTTTCTTT
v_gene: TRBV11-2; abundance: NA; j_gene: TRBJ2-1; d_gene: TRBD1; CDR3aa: CASSLGTGGEQFF; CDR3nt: TGTGCCAGCAGCTTAGGGACAGGCGGTGAGCAGTTCTTC
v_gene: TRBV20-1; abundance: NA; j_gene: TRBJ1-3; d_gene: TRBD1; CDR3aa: CSASPSGGQGNTIYF; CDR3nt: TGCAGTGCTAGTCCTTCAGGGGGACAGGGAAACACCATATATTTT
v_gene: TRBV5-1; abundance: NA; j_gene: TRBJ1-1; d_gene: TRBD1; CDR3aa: CASSSTLTGGKTFF; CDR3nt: TGCGCCAGCAGCTCCACCCTCACAGGGGGTAAAACTTTCTTT
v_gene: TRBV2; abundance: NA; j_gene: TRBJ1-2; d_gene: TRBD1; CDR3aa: CASRDRVNYGYTF; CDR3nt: TGTGCCAGCAGGGACAGGGTGAACTATGGCTACACCTTC
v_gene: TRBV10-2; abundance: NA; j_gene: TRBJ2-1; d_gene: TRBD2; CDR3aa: CASCPFLAGGSYEQFF; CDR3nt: TGCGCCAGCTGCCCTTTTCTAGCGGGAGGAAGCTATGAGCAGTTCTTC
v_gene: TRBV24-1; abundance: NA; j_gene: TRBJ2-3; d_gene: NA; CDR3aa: CATSPELEDTQYF; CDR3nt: TGTGCCACCAGTCCAGAACTGGAGGACACGCAGTATTTT
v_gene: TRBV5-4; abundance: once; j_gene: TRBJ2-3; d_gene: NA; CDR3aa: CASSPRDLSDTQYF; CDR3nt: TGTGCCAGCAGCCCTCGGGACTTATCAGATACGCAGTATTTT
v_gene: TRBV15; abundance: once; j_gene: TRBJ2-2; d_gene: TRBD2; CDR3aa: CATSSDLAGGLGGELFF; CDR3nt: TGTGCCACCAGCAGCGACCTAGCGGGAGGGCTGGGCGGGGAGCTGTTTTTT
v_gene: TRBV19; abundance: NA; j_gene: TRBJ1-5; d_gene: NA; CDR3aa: CASSISQGIQGNQPQHF; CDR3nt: TGTGCCAGTAGTATCTCTCAGGGAATCCAAGGCAATCAGCCCCAGCATTTT
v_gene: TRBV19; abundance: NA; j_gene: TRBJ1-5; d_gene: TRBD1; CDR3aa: CASRQGQSQPQHF; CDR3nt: TGTGCCAGTAGACAGGGGCAAAGCCAGCCCCAGCATTTT
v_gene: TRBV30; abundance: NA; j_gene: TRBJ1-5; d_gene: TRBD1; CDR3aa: CAWSDRGLQPQHF; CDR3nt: TGTGCCTGGAGTGACAGGGGGCTTCAGCCCCAGCATTTT
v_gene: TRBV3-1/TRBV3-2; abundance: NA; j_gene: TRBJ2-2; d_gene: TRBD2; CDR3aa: CASSHAAELAGGRGELFF; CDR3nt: TGTGCCAGCAGCCATGCCGCAGAACTAGCGGGAGGGAGAGGGGAGCTGTTTTTT
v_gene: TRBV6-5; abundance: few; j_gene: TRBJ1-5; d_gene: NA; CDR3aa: CASSPGPLGGPQHF; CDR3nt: TGTGCCAGCAGTCCGGGCCCCCTCGGGGGGCCCCAGCATTTT
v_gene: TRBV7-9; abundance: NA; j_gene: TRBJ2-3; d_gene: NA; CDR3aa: CASSPGLTTDTQYF; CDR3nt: TGTGCCAGCAGCCCGGGACTTACCACAGATACGCAGTATTTT
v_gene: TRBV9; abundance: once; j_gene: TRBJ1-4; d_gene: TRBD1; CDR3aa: CASSDDRGEEKLFF; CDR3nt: TGTGCCAGCAGCGACGACAGGGGAGAAGAAAAACTGTTTTTT
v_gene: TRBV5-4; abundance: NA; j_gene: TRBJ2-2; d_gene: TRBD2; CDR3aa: CASSFYSGGPTGELFF; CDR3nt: TGTGCCAGCAGCTTTTATTCGGGAGGGCCAACCGGGGAGCTGTTTTTT
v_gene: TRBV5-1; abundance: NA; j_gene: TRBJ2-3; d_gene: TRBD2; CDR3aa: CASSFGLAGGGDTQYF; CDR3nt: TGCGCCAGCAGCTTTGGACTAGCGGGAGGAGGCGATACGCAGTATTTT
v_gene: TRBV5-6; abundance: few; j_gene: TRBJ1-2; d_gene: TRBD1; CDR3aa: CASNLGQGLNYGYTF; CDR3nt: TGTGCCAGCAACTTAGGACAGGGACTCAACTATGGCTACACCTTC
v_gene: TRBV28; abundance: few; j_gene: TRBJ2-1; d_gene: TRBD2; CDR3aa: CASSPTSGSLAEQFF; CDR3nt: TGTGCCAGCAGCCCGACTAGCGGGAGTCTCGCTGAGCAGTTCTTC
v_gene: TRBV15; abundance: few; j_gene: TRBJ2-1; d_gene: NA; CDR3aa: CATSRDDGAYNEQFF; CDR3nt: TGTGCCACCAGCAGAGACGACGGGGCCTACAATGAGCAGTTCTTC
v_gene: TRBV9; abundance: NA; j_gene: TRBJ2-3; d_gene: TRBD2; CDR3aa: CASSASTSGDTQYF; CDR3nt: TGTGCCAGCAGCGCCTCCACTAGCGGAGATACGCAGTATTTT
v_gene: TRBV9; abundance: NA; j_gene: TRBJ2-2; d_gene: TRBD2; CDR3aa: CASSGGTSPNTGELFF; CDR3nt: TGTGCCAGCAGCGGAGGGACTAGCCCTAACACCGGGGAGCTGTTTTTT
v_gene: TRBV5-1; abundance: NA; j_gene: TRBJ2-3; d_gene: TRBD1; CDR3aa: CASSLAGGWADTQYF; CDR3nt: TGCGCCAGCAGCTTGGCAGGGGGCTGGGCAGATACGCAGTATTTT
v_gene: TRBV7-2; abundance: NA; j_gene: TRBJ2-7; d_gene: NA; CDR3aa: CASSLSQGFSYEQYF; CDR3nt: TGTGCCAGCAGCTTATCTCAGGGATTCTCCTACGAGCAGTACTTC
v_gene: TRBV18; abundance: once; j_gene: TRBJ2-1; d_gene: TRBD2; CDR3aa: CASSRELLAGSYEQFF; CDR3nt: TGTGCCAGCTCACGGGAGTTACTAGCGGGAAGTTATGAGCAGTTCTTC
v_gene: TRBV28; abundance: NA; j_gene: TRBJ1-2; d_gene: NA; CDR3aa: CASSFPLSYGYTF; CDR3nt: TGTGCCAGCAGTTTTCCCCTCAGCTATGGCTACACCTTC
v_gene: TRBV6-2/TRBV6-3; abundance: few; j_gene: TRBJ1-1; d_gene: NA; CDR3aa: CASSPRFNEAFF; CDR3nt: TGTGCCAGCAGCCCCAGGTTCAATGAAGCTTTCTTT
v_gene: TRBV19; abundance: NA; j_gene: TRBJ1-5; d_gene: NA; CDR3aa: CASSQRGTQPQHF; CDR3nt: TGTGCCAGTAGTCAGCGGGGCACTCAGCCCCAGCATTTT
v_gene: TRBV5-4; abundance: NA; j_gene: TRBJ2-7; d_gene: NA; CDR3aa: CASSFSSGGPYEQYF; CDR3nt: TGTGCCAGCAGCTTCTCGTCTGGCGGCCCCTACGAGCAGTACTTC
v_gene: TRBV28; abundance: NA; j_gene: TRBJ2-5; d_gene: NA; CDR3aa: CASFQQETQYF; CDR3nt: TGTGCCAGCTTTCAGCAAGAGACCCAGTACTTC
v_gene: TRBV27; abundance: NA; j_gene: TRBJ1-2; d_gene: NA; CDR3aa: CASGVLGARGYTF; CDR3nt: TGTGCCAGCGGGGTTTTAGGGGCTCGAGGCTACACCTTC
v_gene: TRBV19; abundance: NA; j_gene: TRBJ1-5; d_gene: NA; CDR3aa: CASSMGQDKYSNQPQHF; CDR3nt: TGTGCCAGTAGTATGGGTCAGGACAAATATAGCAATCAGCCCCAGCATTTT
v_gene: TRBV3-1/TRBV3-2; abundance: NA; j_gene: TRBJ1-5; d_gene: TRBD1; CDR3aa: CASSPTGTADQPQHF; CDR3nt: TGTGCCAGCAGCCCCACCGGGACAGCTGATCAGCCCCAGCATTTT
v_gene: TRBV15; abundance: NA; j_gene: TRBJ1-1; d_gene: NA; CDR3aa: CATSRVEYTEAFF; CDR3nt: TGTGCCACCAGCAGAGTTGAGTACACTGAAGCTTTCTTT
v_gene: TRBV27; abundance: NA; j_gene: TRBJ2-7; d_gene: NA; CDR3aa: CASSYVGATAGEQYF; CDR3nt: TGTGCCAGCAGTTACGTCGGTGCCACCGCCGGCGAGCAGTACTTC
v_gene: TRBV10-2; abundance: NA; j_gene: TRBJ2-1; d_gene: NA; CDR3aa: CASKHSGSAPGNEQFF; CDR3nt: TGCGCCAGCAAGCATAGCGGCTCGGCTCCCGGCAATGAGCAGTTCTTC
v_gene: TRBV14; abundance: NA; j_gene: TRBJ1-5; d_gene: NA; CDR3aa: CASSHPGQGLTYLSNQPQHF; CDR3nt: TGTGCCAGCAGCCACCCCGGTCAGGGTCTAACCTACCTTAGCAATCAGCCCCAGCATTTT
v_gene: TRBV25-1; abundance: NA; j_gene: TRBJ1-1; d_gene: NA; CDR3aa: CASEKTRGSTNTEAFF; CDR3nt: TGTGCCAGCGAAAAGACCCGGGGGTCGACGAACACTGAAGCTTTCTTT
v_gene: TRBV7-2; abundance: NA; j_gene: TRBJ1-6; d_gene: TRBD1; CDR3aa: CATPRGTGNSPLHF; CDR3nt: TGTGCCACCCCCCGGGGGACAGGCAATTCACCCCTCCACTTT
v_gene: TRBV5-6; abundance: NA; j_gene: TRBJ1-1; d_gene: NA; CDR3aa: CASNSNGGIGTEAFF; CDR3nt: TGTGCCAGCAACTCTAACGGGGGGATCGGCACTGAAGCTTTCTTT
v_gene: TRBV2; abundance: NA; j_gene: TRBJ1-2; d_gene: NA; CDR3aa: CASSETTGYGYTF; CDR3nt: TGTGCCAGCAGTGAGACCACAGGATACGGCTACACCTTC
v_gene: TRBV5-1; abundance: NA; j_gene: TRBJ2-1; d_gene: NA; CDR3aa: CASSLDINNEQFF; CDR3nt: TGCGCCAGCAGCCTTGACATCAACAATGAGCAGTTCTTC
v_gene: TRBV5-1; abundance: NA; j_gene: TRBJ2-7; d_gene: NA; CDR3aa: CASSIESGWYEQYF; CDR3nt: TGCGCCAGCAGCATAGAATCAGGGTGGTACGAGCAGTACTTC
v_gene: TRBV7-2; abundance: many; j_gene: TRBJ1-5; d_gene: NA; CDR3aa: CASSSQGTQPQHF; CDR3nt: TGTGCCAGCAGCTCCCAGGGTACTCAGCCCCAGCATTTT
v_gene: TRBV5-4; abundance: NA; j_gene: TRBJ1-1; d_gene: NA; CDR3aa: CASSSTGTSTEAFF; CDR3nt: TGTGCCAGCAGCTCGACAGGTACAAGCACTGAAGCTTTCTTT
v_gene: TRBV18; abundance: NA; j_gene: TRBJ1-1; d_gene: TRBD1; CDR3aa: CASSAYRGDVTFF; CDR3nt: TGTGCCAGCTCAGCTTACAGGGGGGACGTGACTTTCTTT